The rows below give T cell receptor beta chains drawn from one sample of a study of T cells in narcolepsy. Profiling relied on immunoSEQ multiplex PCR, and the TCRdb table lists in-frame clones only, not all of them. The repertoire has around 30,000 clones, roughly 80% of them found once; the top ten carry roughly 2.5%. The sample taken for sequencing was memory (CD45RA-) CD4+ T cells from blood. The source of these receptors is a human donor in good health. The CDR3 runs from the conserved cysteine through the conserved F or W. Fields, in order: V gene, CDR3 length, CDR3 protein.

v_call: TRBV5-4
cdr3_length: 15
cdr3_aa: CASSLRTSGQETQYF

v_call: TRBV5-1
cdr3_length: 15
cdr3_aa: CASSRGTSGWNEQFF

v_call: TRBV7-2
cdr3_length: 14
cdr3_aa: CASSLAGQNYGYTF

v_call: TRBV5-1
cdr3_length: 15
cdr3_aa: CASSFQAGNSYEQYF

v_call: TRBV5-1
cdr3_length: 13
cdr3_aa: CASSFQGGYEQYF

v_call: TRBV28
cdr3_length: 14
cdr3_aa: CASSLGQNNQPQHF

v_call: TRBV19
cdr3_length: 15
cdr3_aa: CASSPSRGSFTEQFF

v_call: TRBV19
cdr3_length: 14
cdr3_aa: CASSPQQDSYGYTF

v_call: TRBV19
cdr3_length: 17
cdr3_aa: CASSILTRTGRVDEQFF

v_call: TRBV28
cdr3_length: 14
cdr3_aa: CASSPGQSNEKLFF

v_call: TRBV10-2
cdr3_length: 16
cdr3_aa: CASRASRRDRDYGYTF

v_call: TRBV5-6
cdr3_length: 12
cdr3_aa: CASTARGSGYTF

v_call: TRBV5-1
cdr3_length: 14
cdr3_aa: CASSLDSGTDTQYF

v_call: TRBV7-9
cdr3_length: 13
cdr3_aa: CASSLDRNTEAFF

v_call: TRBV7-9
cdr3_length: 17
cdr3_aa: CASSPRPSTSSDNEQFF

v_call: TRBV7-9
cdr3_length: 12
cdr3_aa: CASRRSTDTQYF